This T cell receptor beta chain was retrieved from a study of shared clonotypes between healthy human individuals. Sequenced by immunoSEQ multiplex PCR; TCRdb stores in-frame clones only, minus some. The sample consists of around 2.5 million clones, over 85% of them appearing once. Germline V gene lookup returns CDR1 MDHEN and CDR2 SYDVKM. The CDR3 consists of 18 residues. Between the trimmed V and J ends, which lost 1 base and 1 base, there was a span of 20 bases. The specimen was naive CD4+ T cells from PBMCs. The subset is: CD45RA+ positively selected. The receptor was derived from a man aged 18 to 29 in good health. Some clones in this sample may be carry-over from other donors' samples. This chain connects TRBV28 to TRBJ2-7, with D tentatively TRBD1 or TRBD2 (5 bases each). The CDR3 DNA is TGTGCCAGCAGTTTATTCTCGGGGCGGAGACAGTCGTCCTACGAGCAGTACTTC. Protein sequence: CASSLFSGRRQSSYEQYF.